This TCR beta chain was captured by sequencing in a study of OX40 agonist ivuxolimab in advanced cancers. Profiled with immunoSEQ multiplex PCR; TCRdb holds only in-frame clones, not every one. The table lists tens of thousands of clones, about 85% of them singletons, with 2.5% to 3% in the top ten. Regarding this clone: Its antigen is unknown.

The V end was cut by 5 bases, the J end by 9 bases, with 12 bases between. The CDR3 is made up of 12 amino acids. Germline loops: CDR1 MNHEY, CDR2 SVGAGI. Samples of blood were obtained at baseline, on cycle 4 day 1, and on cycle 7 day 1. Study conclusions and caveats: By week 6 at 0.1 to 3.0 mg/kg, blood CD4+ and CD8+ T cells had expanded clonally.

The sequence was collected from an adult with an advanced solid tumor such as melanoma, head and neck, liver or kidney cancer. The specimen comprised CD4+ or CD8+ T cells sorted from blood, sampled in a trial of the OX40 agonist ivuxolimab. The rearrangement joins TRBV6-5 to TRBJ2-3; D ambiguous. The CDR3 DNA reads as TGTGCCAGCAGTACCGACCCCGCGACGCAGTATTTT. Its translation is CASSTDPATQYF.